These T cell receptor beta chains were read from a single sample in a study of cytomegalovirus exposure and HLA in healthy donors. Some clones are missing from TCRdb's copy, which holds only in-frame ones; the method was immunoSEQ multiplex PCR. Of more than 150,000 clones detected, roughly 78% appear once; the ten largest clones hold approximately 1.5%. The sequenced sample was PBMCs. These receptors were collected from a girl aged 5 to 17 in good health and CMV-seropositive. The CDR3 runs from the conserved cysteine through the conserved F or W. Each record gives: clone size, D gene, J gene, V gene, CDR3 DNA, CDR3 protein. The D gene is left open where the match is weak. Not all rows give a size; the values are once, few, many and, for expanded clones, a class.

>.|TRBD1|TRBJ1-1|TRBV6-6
TGTGCCAGCAGGTCACAGGGGTCACCCGAAGCTTTCTTT
CASRSQGSPEAFF
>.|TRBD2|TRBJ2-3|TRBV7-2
TGTGCCAGCAGCTTTCTAGCGGGGGGCCTAAGAATCCTAACAGATACGCAGTATTTT
CASSFLAGGLRILTDTQYF
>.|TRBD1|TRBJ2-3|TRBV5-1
TGCGCCAGCACCGGTGGGGACAGGGGGCGGGTAGATACGCAGTATTTT
CASTGGDRGRVDTQYF
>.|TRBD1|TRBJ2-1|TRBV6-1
TGTGCCAGCAGTGAGGACAGGGGCTCCTACAATGAGCAGTTCTTC
CASSEDRGSYNEQFF
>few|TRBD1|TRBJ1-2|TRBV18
TGTGCCAGCTCACCAGACAGGGGTGATGGCTACACCTTC
CASSPDRGDGYTF
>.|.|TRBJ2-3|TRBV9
TGTGCCAGCAGCGTACTTGCGGGGGCTCCAGATACGCAGTATTTT
CASSVLAGAPDTQYF
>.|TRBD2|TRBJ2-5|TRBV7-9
TGTGCCAGCAGCCGACTAGCGGGGTTACTAGAGACCCAGTACTTC
CASSRLAGLLETQYF
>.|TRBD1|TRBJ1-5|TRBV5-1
TGCGCCAGCAGCGCACAGGGGTTTCAGCCCCAGCATTTT
CASSAQGFQPQHF
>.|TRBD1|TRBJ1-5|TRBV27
TGTGCCAGTAGTTTGGGGACAGGGGAAGCTCAGCCCCAGCATTTT
CASSLGTGEAQPQHF
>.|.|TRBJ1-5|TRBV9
TGTGCCAGCAGCGTAGGGGGCGTTCAGCCCCAGCATTTT
CASSVGGVQPQHF
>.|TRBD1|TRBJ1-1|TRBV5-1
TGCGCCAGCAGCTTGGATTGGGCAGGGGGGAACACTGAAGCTTTCTTT
CASSLDWAGGNTEAFF
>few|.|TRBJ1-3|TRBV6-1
TGTGCCAGCAGGACGACCTGGGCAGTTGGAAACACCATATATTTT
CASRTTWAVGNTIYF
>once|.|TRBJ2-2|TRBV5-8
TGTGCCAGCAGCTTGGTCGGGGGGAACACCGGGGAGCTGTTTTTT
CASSLVGGNTGELFF
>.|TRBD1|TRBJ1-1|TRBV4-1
TGCGCCAGCAGCAGGGACAGGGAGGTCGCTGAAGCTTTCTTT
CASSRDREVAEAFF
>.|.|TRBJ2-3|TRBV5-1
TGCGCCAGCAGCTTGGGGAGGAATACAGATACGCAGTATTTT
CASSLGRNTDTQYF
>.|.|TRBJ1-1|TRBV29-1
TGCAGCGTTTACGACAAATTCAACACTGAAGCTTTCTTT
CSVYDKFNTEAFF
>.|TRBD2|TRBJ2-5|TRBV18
TGTGCCAGCTCACCACGGGGGGGAGAGACCCAGTACTTC
CASSPRGGETQYF
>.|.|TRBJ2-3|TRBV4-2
TGTGCCAGCAGCCCTCGGGGAGATACGCAGTATTTT
CASSPRGDTQYF
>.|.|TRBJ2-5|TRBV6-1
TGTGCCAGCCAGGGGGAGACCCAGTACTTC
CASQGETQYF
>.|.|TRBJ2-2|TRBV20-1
TGCAGTGCCGGGGTGGCCGGGGAGCTGTTTTTT
CSAGVAGELFF
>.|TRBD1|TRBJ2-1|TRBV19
TGTGCCAGTAGTATGCTGGGGGCAGGGGGCTTCTTCGATGAGCAGTTCTTC
CASSMLGAGGFFDEQFF
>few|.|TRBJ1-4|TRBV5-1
TGCGCCAGCAGCACCGGACAGTTACGGCAGGGTGAAAAACTGTTTTTT
CASSTGQLRQGEKLFF
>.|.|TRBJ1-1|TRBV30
TGTGCCTGGAGTGTACCCACCAGGAACACTGAAGCTTTCTTT
CAWSVPTRNTEAFF
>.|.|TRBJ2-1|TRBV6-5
TGTGCCAGCAGCCCCAGGTACAATGAGCAGTTCTTC
CASSPRYNEQFF
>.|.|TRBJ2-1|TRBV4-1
TGCGCCAGCAGCCTCCTAGTTGTTTTCTCCTACAATGAGCAGTTCTTC
CASSLLVVFSYNEQFF
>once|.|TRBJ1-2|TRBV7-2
TGTGCCAGCACCTCCCGGGGGATGAGCTATGGCTACACCTTC
CASTSRGMSYGYTF
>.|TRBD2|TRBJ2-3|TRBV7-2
TGTGCCAGCAGCCTAGCGGGGACTAGCGGGGGTACGCAGTATTTT
CASSLAGTSGGTQYF
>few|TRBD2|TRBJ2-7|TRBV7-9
TGTTCCAGCAGTCCGTTTAGCGGGGTCAGCTTCTACGAGCAGTACTTC
CSSSPFSGVSFYEQYF
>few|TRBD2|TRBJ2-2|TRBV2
TGTGCCAGCACAACCGGGGGGGGGACCGGGGAGCTGTTTTTT
CASTTGGGTGELFF
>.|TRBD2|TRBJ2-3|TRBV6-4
TGTGCCAGCAGTGCCAAGACTAGCGGGGGTTCTGATACGCAGTATTTT
CASSAKTSGGSDTQYF
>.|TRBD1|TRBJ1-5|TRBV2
TGTGCCAGCAGTCCGACAGGGGACAATCAGCCCCAGCATTTT
CASSPTGDNQPQHF
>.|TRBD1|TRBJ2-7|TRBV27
TGTGCCAGCAGTTGGAGCGACAGGGGATCCGAGCAGTACTTC
CASSWSDRGSEQYF
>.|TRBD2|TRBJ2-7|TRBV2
TGTGCCAGCAGGAAGACTAGCGGGGTCTCTTACGAGCAGTACTTC
CASRKTSGVSYEQYF
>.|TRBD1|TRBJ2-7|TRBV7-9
TGTGCCAGCAGCAGGACAGGAGTACGGGAGCAGTACTTC
CASSRTGVREQYF
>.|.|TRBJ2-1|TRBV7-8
TGTGCCAGCAGCGTAGGCGGCGGAGGGCATGAGCAGTTCTTC
CASSVGGGGHEQFF
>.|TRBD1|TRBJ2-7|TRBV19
TGTGCCACCCGAAAGGACAGGGCACCCGAGCAGTACTTC
CATRKDRAPEQYF
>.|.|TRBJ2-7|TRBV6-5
TGTGCCAGCAGTTACTCGGGACAATTATACGAGCAGTACTTC
CASSYSGQLYEQYF
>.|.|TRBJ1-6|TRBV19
TGTGCCAGTCGGACAGACCTGAGGATGTCACCCCTCCACTTT
CASRTDLRMSPLHF
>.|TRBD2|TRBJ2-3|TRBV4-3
TGCGCCAGCAGCCAAGAAACAGTCGGGACTAGGGGCACAGATACGCAGTATTTT
CASSQETVGTRGTDTQYF
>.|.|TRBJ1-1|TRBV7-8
TGTGCCAGCAGCTTATATGCAGCCCCGGAGGAAGCTTTCTTT
CASSLYAAPEEAFF
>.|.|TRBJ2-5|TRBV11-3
TGTGCCAGCAGCTTAGATGGTCCGGGCCAAGAGACCCAGTACTTC
CASSLDGPGQETQYF
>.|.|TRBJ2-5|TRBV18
TGTGCCAGCTCACGAGACAGGTCCCAAGAGACCCAGTACTTC
CASSRDRSQETQYF
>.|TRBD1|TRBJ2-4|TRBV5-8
TGTGCCAGCAACGAACCCGGACAGGGTTTAAACATTCAGTACTTC
CASNEPGQGLNIQYF
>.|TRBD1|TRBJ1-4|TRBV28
TGTGCCAGCAGCGAAGGGGGCCCGAATGAAAAACTGTTTTTT
CASSEGGPNEKLFF
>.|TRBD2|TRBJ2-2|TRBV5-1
TGCGCCAGCAGCTACGGACTAGCGGGGGGGACCGGGGAGCTGTTTTTT
CASSYGLAGGTGELFF
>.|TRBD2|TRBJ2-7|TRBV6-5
TGTGCCAGCAGCCAGGGACTAGCTTACGAGCAGTACTTC
CASSQGLAYEQYF
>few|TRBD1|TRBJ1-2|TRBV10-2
TGCGCCAGCAGGCGGACAGGGGGTATTAACTATGGCTACACCTTC
CASRRTGGINYGYTF
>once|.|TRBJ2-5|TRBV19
TGTGCCAGTAGTAGGGGACTTGACCAAGAGACCCAGTACTTC
CASSRGLDQETQYF
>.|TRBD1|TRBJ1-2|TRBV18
TGTGCCAGCTCACCAGGGACAGCTAACTATGGCTACACCTTC
CASSPGTANYGYTF
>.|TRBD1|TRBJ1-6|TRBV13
TGTGCCAGCAGCTCGCTGGGACAGTCTTATTCACCCCTCCACTTT
CASSSLGQSYSPLHF
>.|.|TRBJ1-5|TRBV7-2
TGTGCCAGCAGCTTAGGATTGGTGGGGGCCAATCAGCCCCAGCATTTT
CASSLGLVGANQPQHF
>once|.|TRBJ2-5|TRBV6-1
TGTGCCAGCAGCCAAGACAGGTCCGCGGAGACCCAGTACTTC
CASSQDRSAETQYF
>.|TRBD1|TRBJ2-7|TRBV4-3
TGCGCCAGCAGCCAGAAGACAGGGGCATACGAGCAGTACTTC
CASSQKTGAYEQYF
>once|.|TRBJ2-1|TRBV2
TGTGCCAGCAGCAGGGCCAATGAGCAGTTCTTC
CASSRANEQFF